One sample yielded the 28 T cell receptor beta chains listed below, sequenced in a study of human T cells and chemical hapten exposure. TCRdb re-analysed the RACE reads in MiXCR, keeping a single row per CDR3 protein. The sample consists of just under 350,000 distinct CDR3 sequences, under 8% of them appearing once. Time point meaning: patch test 1, 2 weeks after DPC sensitization. Treatment noted: therapeutic diphenylcyclopropenone sensitization with weekly scalp DPC. The input for sequencing was whole blood, taken in connection with sensitization to the hapten diphenylcyclopropenone (DPC). The receptors were sampled from a woman younger than 30 with alopecia areata. Some clones in this sample may be carry-over from other donors' samples.

At least ten counts were recorded for this clonotype. The rearrangement uses TRBV7-2 and TRBJ2-3, with 8 bases fitting TRBD2. Looked up from germline, CDR1 is SGHTA and CDR2 is FQGNSA. With V trimmed by 3 bases and J by 4 bases, 9 bases remained unmatched. This CDR3 is 16 amino acids long. This CDR3 reads CASSFTVAGGADTQYF. CDR3 in DNA: TGTGCCAGCAGCTTTACGGTCGCGGGGGGCGCAGATACGCAGTATTTT.

This clonotype was seen only a few times. The chain joins TRBV20-1 to TRBJ2-7; possible D gene TRBD2, 6 bases. V was pared by 4 bases and J by 3 bases, with 19 bases between. The germline gives CDR1 DFQATT, CDR2 SNEGSKA (reference sequence). The length of the CDR3 is 15 residues. CDR3 DNA sequence: TGCAGTGCTAAAGATAGCGGAAATAGCGACTACGAGCAGTACTTC. Amino acids: CSAKDSGNSDYEQYF.

This clonotype was detected a few times. V and J are TRBV4-1 and TRBJ1-1; D is possibly TRBD1 (5 bases). Germline CDR1 and CDR2: MGHRA and YSYEKL. The V end was cut by 0 bases, the J end by 2 bases, with 13 bases between. This CDR3 is 16 amino acids long. CDR3 sequence reads: CASSQDGVGTNTEAFF. Here the CDR3 DNA reads TGCGCCAGCAGCCAAGATGGTGTTGGGACCAACACTGAAGCTTTCTTT.

This clonotype was seen more than once but under ten times. The chain is built from TRBV11-2 and TRBJ1-6, with D uncertain. This CDR3 contains 16 residues. Deletions cut 0 bases from V and 3 bases from J, with 9 bases between. The germline V gene has CDR1 SGHAT and CDR2 FQNNGV. The CDR3 DNA is TGTGCCAGCAGCTTAGAGGCAGGCCTCTATAATTCACCCCTCCACTTT. Residues: CASSLEAGLYNSPLHF.

The J gene is TRBJ1-2, the V gene TRBV6-6, with 7 bases fitting TRBD1. In germline, CDR1 is MNHNY, CDR2 SVGAGI (reference sequence). This CDR3 has 15 amino acids. V dropped 8 bases and J dropped 1; count of bases not matched to a gene: 10. CDR3 region: CASGQSGQFNYGYTF. CDR3 DNA sequence: TGTGCCAGCGGACAGTCGGGACAGTTTAACTATGGCTACACCTTC.

This clonotype was seen ten or more times. The V call is TRBV20-1, the J call TRBJ2-7; possible D gene TRBD2, 5 bases. Germline CDR1 DFQATT, CDR2 SNEGSKA (reference sequence). Trimming cost V 0 bases and J 2 bases, with 17 bases left between them. This CDR3 has 16 residues. The chain's CDR3 is CSARDDASPTPYEQYF. CDR3 sequence (DNA): TGCAGTGCTAGAGATGACGCTAGCCCGACTCCCTACGAGCAGTACTTC.

V is TRBV10-3 and J is TRBJ1-6, with a weak D call TRBD1 (6 bases). Germline loops: CDR1 ENHRY, CDR2 SYGVKD. The CDR3 loop spans 16 amino acids. The V gene lost 3 bases and the J gene lost 0 bases, with 9 bases spanning the gap. The CDR3, as DNA: TGTGCCATCAGTGACAAGGGGGGCTCCTATAATTCACCCCTCCACTTT. It specifies CAISDKGGSYNSPLHF.

This clonotype was seen only a few times. The rearrangement links TRBV18 to TRBJ1-2; D is possibly TRBD1 (6 bases). Per the germline V gene, CDR1 is KGHSH and CDR2 is LQKENI. The CDR3 covers 13 residues. V lost 6 bases, J lost 6 bases, and 14 bases lay in between. CDR3 amino acids: CASSRDTGHGYTF. As DNA, the CDR3 is TGTGCCAGCTCGCGGGACACAGGGCATGGCTACACCTTC. Drawing the rest from reference TRBV18 and TRBJ1-2, the complete variable domain is NAGVMQNPRHLVRRRGQEARLRCSPMKGHSHVYWYRQLPEEGLKFMVYLQKENIIDESGMPKERFSAEFPKEGPSILRIQQVVRGDSAAYFCASSRDTGHGYTFGSGTRLTVV.

As for this clonotype: Being one base from a much bigger clone, this may be a read error. Lacking the conserved final phenylalanine or tryptophan, this CDR3 likely reflects a read error. The chain combines TRBV12-3 or TRBV12-4 with TRBJ1-1; D is uncertain. V was clipped by 6 bases and J by 7 bases, with 12 bases between them. The CDR3 spans 12 residues. The CDR3 sequence: CASRAQPYEAFS. The CDR3 region has the DNA TGTGCCAGCAGGGCACAACCGTATGAAGCTTTCTCT.

CDR3 region: CASSLVQGRDGYTF. DNA for the CDR3: TGTGCCAGCAGCTTAGTTCAGGGGAGAGATGGCTACACCTTC. The genes are TRBV7-8 and TRBJ1-2, with D possibly matching TRBD1 (6 bases). Germline V lookup: CDR1 SGHVS, CDR2 FQNEAQ. Trimming shortened V by 1 base and J by 6 bases, and 12 bases separated the two germline ends. This CDR3 comprises 14 residues. Full variable domain (missing parts from reference TRBV7-8 and TRBJ1-2): GAGVSQSPRYKVAKRGQDVALRCDPISGHVSLFWYQQALGQGPEFLTYFQNEAQLDKSGLPSDRFFAERPEGSVSTLKIQRTQQEDSAVYLCASSLVQGRDGYTFGSGTRLTVV.

The J gene is TRBJ2-7, the V gene TRBV20-1, with 9 bases fitting TRBD1. This CDR3 contains 17 residues. With V trimmed by 1 base and J by 2 bases, 12 bases remained unmatched. Germline CDR1 is DFQATT and CDR2 is SNEGSKA (reference sequence). The CDR3 nucleotides are TGCAGTGCTAGAGCTCCAAGCGGGACAGGGAAGACCTACGAGCAGTACTTC. Protein: CSARAPSGTGKTYEQYF.

This clonotype occurred many times. The gene calls are TRBV27 and TRBJ2-1; D ambiguous. From germline, CDR1 is MNHEY and CDR2 SMNVEV (reference sequence). V lost 7 bases and J 0 bases, leaving 16 bases between the germline ends. The CDR3 has 16 amino acids. The CDR3 DNA reads as TGTGCCAGCACTCCGAGTCCGGTGCGCTCCTACAATGAGCAGTTCTTC. Protein product: CASTPSPVRSYNEQFF.

There are many counts of this clonotype. J is TRBJ2-5 and V is TRBV5-1, with TRBD2 matching over 8 bases. Germline V lookup: CDR1 SGHRS, CDR2 YFSETQ. The CDR3 covers 15 residues. Germline trimming cut 4 bases from V and 5 bases from J; bases unmatched to any gene: 10. The CDR3 is CASSHGTSYSETQYF. CDR3 DNA: TGCGCCAGCAGCCACGGGACTAGTTATTCGGAGACCCAGTACTTC.

A few counts support this clonotype. The genes are TRBV2 and TRBJ1-5, with D perhaps matching TRBD1 (6 bases). The CDR3 runs 13 residues. Germline CDR1 SNHLY, CDR2 FYNNEI. The ends were cut back, 7 bases at V and 7 bases at J, with 14 bases in the middle. For the CDR3, the DNA is TGTGCCAGCAACCCAGGGGACCAACAGCCCCAGCATTTT. Translated: CASNPGDQQPQHF.

This clonotype has at least ten counts. V is TRBV12-3 or TRBV12-4 and J is TRBJ2-5; D perhaps matches TRBD1 (5 bases). This CDR3 is built from 16 residues. With 6 bases removed from V and 4 bases from J, the gap between germline ends came to 21 bases. Here the CDR3 DNA reads TGTGCCAGCAGCCAAGTCCCCCAGGGAATGGTAGAGACCCAGTACTTC. It codes for CASSQVPQGMVETQYF.

There are many counts of this clonotype. J is TRBJ1-5 and V is TRBV27; 7 bases agree with TRBD1. The CDR3 totals 14 residues. Germline CDR1 MNHEY, CDR2 SMNVEV (reference sequence). V shed 5 bases, J shed 3 bases, and the junction held 4 bases outside the gene matches. DNA of the CDR3: TGTGCCAGCAGTCAGGGACAGACCAATCAGCCCCAGCATTTT. This translates into CASSQGQTNQPQHF.

This clonotype was detected ten times or more. CDR3 sequence reads: CASSSGSYTF. The CDR3 DNA is TGTGCCAGCAGTTCCGGAAGCTACACCTTC. The genes are TRBV6-6 and TRBJ1-2; D unresolved. V lost 4 bases to trimming and J lost 9 bases, with 6 bases between them. The CDR3 contains 10 residues. Germline V lookup: CDR1 MNHNY, CDR2 SVGAGI (reference sequence).

The chain links TRBV29-1 to TRBJ1-2, with 8 bases matching TRBD1. The germline gives CDR1 SQVTM, CDR2 ANQGSEA. J lost 6 bases, V lost 0 bases, and 9 bases had no gene match. CDR3 size: 15 residues. This chain's CDR3 is CSVEDLGQGGDGYTF. In DNA form, the CDR3 reads TGCAGCGTTGAAGATCTTGGACAGGGAGGAGATGGCTACACCTTC.

The chain links TRBV12-3 or TRBV12-4 to TRBJ2-5; no clear D gene. Between the trimmed V and J ends, which lost 3 bases and 5 bases, there was a span of 10 bases. The CDR3 extends over 13 amino acids. CDR3 DNA sequence: TGTGCCAGCAGTTTTGGGCTGTCGGAGACCCAGTACTTC. This gives the protein CASSFGLSETQYF.

This clonotype was observed a few times. The chain joins TRBV5-5 to TRBJ1-3; 8 bases align to TRBD1. The CDR3 spans 13 residues. After removal of 4 bases from V and 6 bases from J, the junction contained 3 bases not matched to a gene. In germline, CDR1 is SGHKS, CDR2 YYEKEE (reference sequence). The CDR3 spells CASSLDRANTIYF. The CDR3 DNA follows: TGTGCCAGCAGCCTGGACAGGGCAAACACCATATATTTT.

This clonotype was seen at least ten times. The rearrangement links TRBV4-3 to TRBJ2-6; D uncertain. The CDR3 sequence is 16 residues long. Trimming stripped 1 base from V and 0 bases from J, with 7 bases between. CDR1 is LGHNA, CDR2 YSLEER, per germline. CDR3 nucleotide sequence: TGCGCCAGCAGCCAAGGTGCGGTCTCTGGGGCCAACGTCCTGACTTTC. Its protein is CASSQGAVSGANVLTF.

This clonotype was recorded a few times. The chain combines TRBV6-4 with TRBJ2-2, with TRBD1 matching over 7 bases. CDR3 length: 15 amino acids. V was clipped by 4 bases and J by 7 bases; unmatched bases: 9. Germline V gives CDR1 MRHNA, CDR2 SNTAGT. As DNA, the CDR3 is TGTGCCAGCAGTGGACAGGGTCGGACGGGCGGGGAGCTGTTTTTT. It specifies CASSGQGRTGGELFF.

CDR3 sequence (DNA): TGTGCCAGCAGTTTCGGGCAGCGCCTCACAGATACGCAGTATTTT. Translation: CASSFGQRLTDTQYF. This chain uses TRBV28 with TRBJ2-3; D ambiguous. CDR1 is MDHEN, CDR2 SYDVKM, per germline. V was pared by 3 bases and J by 2 bases, with 12 bases between. This CDR3 spans 15 amino acids.

This clonotype was recorded at least ten times. This sequence joins TRBV4-2 and TRBJ1-5; 8 positions match TRBD1. Germline V gives CDR1 LGHNA, CDR2 YNFKEQ. The CDR3 runs 15 residues. V was pared by 1 base and J by 4 bases, with 3 bases of the junction left unmatched. CDR3 coding DNA: TGTGCCAGCAGCCAAGCGGGACAGGAAAATCAGCCCCAGCATTTT. Its translation: CASSQAGQENQPQHF.

The rearrangement links TRBV10-3 to TRBJ1-2; 8 bases line up with TRBD1. The CDR3 spans 13 residues. Germline CDR1 ENHRY, CDR2 SYGVKD. J was trimmed by 8 bases and V by 8 bases; bases with no gene match: 10. The chain's CDR3 is CAIFQQGAYGYTF. CDR3 nucleotide sequence: TGTGCCATCTTTCAGCAGGGGGCGTACGGCTACACCTTC.

This clonotype was detected ten times or more. DNA of the CDR3: TGTGCCAGCAGTTACGAGGCAGGGAAGACAGATACGCAGTATTTT. Its translation: CASSYEAGKTDTQYF. The chain links TRBV6-5 to TRBJ2-3, with D possibly TRBD1 on 5 matching bases. This CDR3 contains 15 residues. Looked up from germline, CDR1 is MNHEY and CDR2 is SVGAGI. V lost 2 bases and J 3 bases, leaving 12 bases between the germline ends.

There are a few counts of this clonotype. The chain joins TRBV7-9 to TRBJ2-6, with D tentatively TRBD1 (6 bases). CDR1 is SEHNR, CDR2 FQNEAQ, per germline (reference sequence). The CDR3 contains 20 residues. V shed 2 bases and J shed 3 bases, with 23 bases lying between them. The CDR3 here is CASSLKEIRGAFGGANVLTF. CDR3 DNA sequence: TGTGCCAGCAGCTTAAAGGAGATCAGGGGCGCCTTCGGTGGGGCCAACGTCCTGACTTTC.

A few counts support this clonotype. The DNA of the CDR3 is TGTGCCATCAGTGAGTCAAACAGGGGCTCTGGAAACACCATATATTTT. Translated, it gives CAISESNRGSGNTIYF. The chain employs TRBV10-3 and TRBJ1-3; 7 positions agree with TRBD1. Germline V gene data show CDR1 as ENHRY and CDR2 as SYGVKD. V shed 0 bases and J 0 bases; nucleotides not matched to a gene: 2. The CDR3 length is 16 residues.